The table lists the clone carrying this T cell receptor beta chain with many counts. Antigen unknown. With 6 bases removed from V and 9 bases from J, the gap between germline ends came to 18 bases. The CDR3 runs 14 residues. The V gene's germline CDR1 is GTSNPN and CDR2 SVGIG (reference sequence). Assay execution proceeded at the deep level. Sequencing used immunoSEQ multiplex PCR; TCRdb keeps in-frame clones, though not all of them. The data show about 1 million clones, about 75% seen once. This specimen belongs to a study of shared clonotypes between healthy human individuals. Study-wide findings and caveats: In a few donors, about 5% of naive CD4 clonotypes appeared in common.

The gene calls are TRBV30 and TRBJ1-6; the D gene is possibly TRBD1 (5 bases). Source material: memory CD4+ T cells sorted from blood. The sample's subset: CD45RA-negative fraction. This TCR was sampled from a man between 18 and 29 years old in good health. The DNA of the CDR3 is TGTGCCTGTCGATTGTCTCAGGGTTTTTCACCCCTCCACTTT. This translates into CACRLSQGFSPLHF.